The 14 T cell receptor beta chains below were found in one sample sequenced in a study of T cells in Graves' hyperthyroidism and ophthalmopathy. TCR beta CDR3 sequences were amplified from RNA transcripts. HTBI primers were the set used in a first-round RT-PCR of the TCR CDR3. TCRdb re-analysed the multiplex PCR reads in MiXCR, keeping a single row per CDR3 protein. In the table there are around 430,000 distinct CDR3 sequences, 14% to 15% of which are singletons. Sequenced sample: blood. The receptors originated from a woman aged 30 to 39 with Graves' hyperthyroidism.

As to this clonotype: A much larger clone lies one base from this, so it may be a read error. V usage is TRBV3-1 and J usage is TRBJ1-1; 11 positions agree with TRBD1. This CDR3 spans 15 amino acids. Germline V gene data show CDR1 as LGHDT and CDR2 as YNNKEL (reference sequence). The CDR3 protein is CVSSQGDRGVTEAFF. The CDR3, as DNA: TGTGTCAGCAGCCAAGGGGACAGGGGGGTGACTGAAGCTTTCTTT.

This clonotype has just a few counts. The V gene is TRBV7-9, the J gene TRBJ2-7; D is undetermined. The germline CDR1 and CDR2 sequences are SEHNR and FQNEAQ (reference sequence). The CDR3 has 12 residues. V gave up 0 bases and J gave up 4 bases, with 4 bases separating them. CDR3 residues: CASSLAWYEQYF. The CDR3 coding sequence is TGTGCCAGCAGCTTAGCGTGGTACGAGCAGTACTTC.

This clonotype was picked up many times. The chain is built from TRBV24-1 and TRBJ2-6; the D gene could be TRBD1 or TRBD2 (6 bases each). Looked up from germline, CDR1 is KGHDR and CDR2 is SFDVKD. Between the trimmed V and J ends, which lost 5 bases and 2 bases, there was a span of 15 bases. The CDR3 has 17 amino acids. The CDR3 reads CATSVSRGGPGANVLTF. CDR3 nucleotides: TGTGCCACCAGTGTTTCGAGAGGGGGGCCTGGGGCCAACGTCCTGACTTTC.

This clonotype appeared many times. V gene TRBV20-1 combines with J gene TRBJ1-2; D gene ambiguous. V lost 6 bases to trimming and J lost 1 base, with 15 bases between them. There are 14 residues in the CDR3. Germline V CDR1 and CDR2: DFQATT, SNEGSKA (reference sequence). In DNA form, the CDR3 reads TGCAGTGCCATAACAGAGTTCGTTAACTATGGCTACACCTTC. Residues: CSAITEFVNYGYTF.

This clonotype was seen only a few times. This chain joins TRBV2 and TRBJ2-4; D perhaps matches TRBD2 (5 bases). The CDR3 runs to 15 residues. The ends were cut back, 4 bases at V and 9 bases at J, with 19 bases in the middle. The germline gives CDR1 SNHLY, CDR2 FYNNEI. The CDR3 DNA follows: TGTGCCAGCAGTGGCCCCCCGATAAGCCGGGGCATTCAGTACTTC. This translates into CASSGPPISRGIQYF.

This clonotype has a count of ten or more. The chain employs TRBV20-1 and TRBJ2-7, with 15 bases lining up with TRBD2. This CDR3 has 15 amino acids. Germline V gene lookup returns CDR1 DFQATT and CDR2 SNEGSKA (reference sequence). V dropped 6 bases and J dropped 3; count of bases not matched to a gene: 6. The CDR3 sequence: CSAQGGLAGGYEQYF. The CDR3 coding sequence is TGCAGTGCCCAGGGGGGACTAGCGGGAGGCTACGAGCAGTACTTC.

The V and J genes are TRBV4-1 and TRBJ2-4; 11 positions agree with TRBD2. The germline V gene encodes CDR1 MGHRA and CDR2 YSYEKL. The CDR3 loop spans 20 amino acids. The J segment lost 3 bases and the V segment lost 3 bases, leaving 16 bases of the junction unmatched. As DNA, the CDR3 is TGCGCCAGCAGCCATCCTTTGTGGATAGCGGGAGGGTTCGTCAAAAACATTCAGTACTTC. Its translation is CASSHPLWIAGGFVKNIQYF.

The sample holds many counts of this clonotype. The chain recombines TRBV20-1 with TRBJ2-1, with TRBD2 matching 8 bases. The CDR3 loop spans 16 amino acids. V was pared by 5 bases and J by 2 bases, with 11 bases of the junction left unmatched. The germline gives CDR1 DFQATT, CDR2 SNEGSKA (reference sequence). The CDR3 DNA sequence: TGCAGTGCTTCAACACTAGCGGCGAATACCTACAATGAGCAGTTCTTC. It translates to CSASTLAANTYNEQFF.

V and J are TRBV7-2 and TRBJ1-5; 11 bases fit TRBD1. With 5 bases clipped from V and 5 bases from J, the junction kept 8 bases outside the gene matches. Per germline, CDR1 SGHTA and CDR2 FQGNSA. The CDR3 is 16 amino acids. The CDR3 is CASSGWTGGAYQPQHF. The CDR3 DNA is TGTGCCAGCAGCGGGTGGACAGGGGGCGCTTATCAGCCCCAGCATTTT. The full variable domain, completed using reference TRBV7-2 and TRBJ1-5, is GAGVSQSPSNKVTEKGKDVELRCDPISGHTALYWYRQSLGQGLEFLIYFQGNSAPDKSGLPSDRFSAERTGGSVSTLTIQRTQQEDSAVYLCASSGWTGGAYQPQHFGDGTRLSIL.

At least ten counts were recorded for this clonotype. This rearrangement joins TRBV9 to TRBJ2-1, with TRBD1 matching over 8 bases. CDR1 is SGDLS and CDR2 is YYNGEE in the germline V gene. After removal of 3 bases from V and 3 bases from J, the junction contained 5 bases not matched to a gene. The CDR3 loop spans 15 amino acids. CDR3 protein: CASSEGQAFYNEQFF. CDR3 nucleotide sequence: TGTGCCAGCAGCGAGGGACAGGCGTTCTACAATGAGCAGTTCTTC.

This clonotype was seen more than once but under ten times. The V and J genes are TRBV5-8 and TRBJ2-3; 12 bases fit TRBD2. CDR1 and CDR2 (germline): SGHTS, YDEGEE. V shed 4 bases, J shed 5 bases, and the junction held 11 bases outside the gene matches. This CDR3 comprises 17 residues. CDR3 sequence: CASSSNLAGGPRDTQYF. The DNA for the CDR3 is TGTGCCAGCAGCAGCAATCTAGCGGGAGGGCCCAGAGATACGCAGTATTTT. The full variable domain, rest sourced from reference TRBV5-8 and TRBJ2-3, is EAGVTQSPTHLIKTRGQQATLRCSPISGHTSVYWYQQALGLGLQFLLWYDEGEERNRGNFPPRFSGRQFPNYSSELNVNALELEDSALYLCASSSNLAGGPRDTQYFGPGTRLTVL.

This clonotype was seen a handful of times. This chain links TRBV5-1 with TRBJ2-5, with TRBD2 matching 12 bases. The trim removed 4 bases at V and 4 bases at J, leaving 8 bases unmatched. The CDR3 is made up of 16 amino acids. The V gene's germline CDR1 is SGHRS and CDR2 YFSETQ. The CDR3 here is CASSTASGRAGETQYF. CDR3 nucleotides: TGCGCCAGCAGCACTGCTAGCGGGAGGGCCGGAGAGACCCAGTACTTC.

This clonotype has ten or more counts. The J gene is TRBJ2-4, the V gene TRBV5-1; the D gene is possibly TRBD1 (5 bases). The CDR3 is made up of 14 amino acids. Germline CDR1 SGHRS, CDR2 YFSETQ. V was shortened by 4 bases and J by 6 bases, with 14 bases between the two germline ends. CDR3 DNA: TGCGCCAGCAGCATGGACACCTCGGTAAACATTCAGTACTTC. It translates to CASSMDTSVNIQYF.

This clonotype was recorded a few times. The gene calls are TRBV29-1 and TRBJ1-1; D unclear. Germline CDR1 reads SQVTM; CDR2 reads ANQGSEA. The CDR3 runs to 13 residues. The V gene lost 7 bases and the J gene lost 6 bases, with 18 bases spanning the gap. The CDR3 DNA sequence: TGCAGCGCCCTACGGGGAGGGAGCGCTGAAGCTTTCTTT. Its translation: CSALRGGSAEAFF.